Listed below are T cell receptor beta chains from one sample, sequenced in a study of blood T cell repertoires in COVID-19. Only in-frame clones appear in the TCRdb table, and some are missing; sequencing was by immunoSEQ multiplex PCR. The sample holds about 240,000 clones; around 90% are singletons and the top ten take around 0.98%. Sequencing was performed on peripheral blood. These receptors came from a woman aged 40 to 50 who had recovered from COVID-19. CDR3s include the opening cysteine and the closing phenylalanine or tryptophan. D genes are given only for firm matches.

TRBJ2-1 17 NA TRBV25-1 CASSEYGVGVSYNEQFF
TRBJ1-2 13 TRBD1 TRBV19 CASRQGTNYGYTF
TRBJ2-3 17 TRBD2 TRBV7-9 CASSYRTSGREADTQYF
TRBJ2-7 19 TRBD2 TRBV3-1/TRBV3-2 CASSPGMVAGGPGSYEQYF
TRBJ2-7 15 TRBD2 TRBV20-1 CSATEVLAGAGEQYF
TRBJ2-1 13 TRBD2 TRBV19 CASSKGSLAEQFF
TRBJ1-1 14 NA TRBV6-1 CASSEVTASTEAFF
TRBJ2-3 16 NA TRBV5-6 CASSRGGSGNTDTQYF
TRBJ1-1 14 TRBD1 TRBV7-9 CASTRDRSATEAFF
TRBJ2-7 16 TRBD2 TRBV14 CASSQPTSGRSYEQYF
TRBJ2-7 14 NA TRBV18 CASSPRTSSYEQYF
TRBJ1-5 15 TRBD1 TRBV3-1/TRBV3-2 CASSLGTDSNQPQHF
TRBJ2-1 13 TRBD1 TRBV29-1 CSVGGQGYNEQFF
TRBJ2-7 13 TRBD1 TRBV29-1 CSVERGRGNEQYF
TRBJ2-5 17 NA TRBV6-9 CASSRGLKQGQQETQYF
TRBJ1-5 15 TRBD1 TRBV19 CATRTGGRGNQPQHF
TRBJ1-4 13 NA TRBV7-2 CASARGTNEKLFF
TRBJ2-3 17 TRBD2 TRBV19 CASSTLSRTSGTDTQYF
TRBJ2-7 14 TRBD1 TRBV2 CASSERAGGSEQYF
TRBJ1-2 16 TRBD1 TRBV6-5 CASSYSGTGGHYGYTF
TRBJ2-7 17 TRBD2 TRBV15 CATSRDRSGRWSYEQYF
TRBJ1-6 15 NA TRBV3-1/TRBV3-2 CASSQASSYNSPLHF
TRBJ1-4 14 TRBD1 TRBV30 CAWSPGTGDEKLFF
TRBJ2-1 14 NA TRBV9 CASSPRGSYNEQFF
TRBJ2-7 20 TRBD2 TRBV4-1 CASSQARGALAGGVSYEQYF
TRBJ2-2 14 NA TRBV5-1 CASSLGPNTGELFF
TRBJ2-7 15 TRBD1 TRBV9 CASSVAGTGGNEQYF
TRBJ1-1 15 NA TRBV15 CATSRDRGTGNQAFF
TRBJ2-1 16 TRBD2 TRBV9 CASSVVGREAHNEQFF
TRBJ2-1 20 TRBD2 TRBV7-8 CASSLTSSGSSRGSYNEQFF
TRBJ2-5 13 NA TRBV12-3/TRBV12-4 CASTRSKSETQYF
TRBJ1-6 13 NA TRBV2 CASSEGRGSPLHF
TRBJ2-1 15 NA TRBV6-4 CASSEWANTYNEQFF
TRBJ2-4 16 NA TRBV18 CASSPPGSLAKNIQYF
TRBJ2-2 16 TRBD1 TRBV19 CASSRSGTGLTGELFF
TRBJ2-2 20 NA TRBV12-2 CASRPGGGSSAARMTGELFF
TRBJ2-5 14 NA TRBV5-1 CASSSKIPQETQYF
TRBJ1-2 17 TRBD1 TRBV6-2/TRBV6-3 CASSYNYGGQGVSGYTF
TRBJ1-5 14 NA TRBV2 CASSDRTGNQPQHF
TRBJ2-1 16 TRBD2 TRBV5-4 CASSPGTSGSRNEQFF
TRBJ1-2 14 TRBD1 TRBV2 CASSRDSRDYGYTF
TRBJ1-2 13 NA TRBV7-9 CASSPAGGDGYTF
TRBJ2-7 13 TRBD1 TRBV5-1 CASSPTGPYEQYF
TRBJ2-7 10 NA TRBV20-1 CSATYYEQYF
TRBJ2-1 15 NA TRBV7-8 CASSPAESSYNEQFF
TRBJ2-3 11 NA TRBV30 CAWKELDTQYF
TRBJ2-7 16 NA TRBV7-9 CASSPTGSWGMAEQYF
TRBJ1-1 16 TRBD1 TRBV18 CASSPPSKQGSTEAFF
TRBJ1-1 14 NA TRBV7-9 CASSSRTWRTEAFF